This T cell receptor beta chain was observed in a study of blood T cell repertoires in COVID-19. Study overall: COVID-19 samples, acute and convalescent, were from the United States, Italy and Spain. PBMCs, B-cell-depleted T cells, or T cells provided the cDNA or gDNA that made up the material.

In germline, CDR1 is MGHRA, CDR2 YSYEKL. V lost 4 bases to trimming and J lost 0 bases, with 15 bases between them. The CDR3 loop spans 16 amino acids. In the authors' methods: Nucleated cell number was recorded as an estimate derived from reference gene primer amplification. Clones were read by immunoSEQ multiplex PCR, and TCRdb kept only the in-frame ones, dropping some. V and J calls and clone size are those listed in that table; D and trimming were worked out from the DNA. The profile shows 170,000 or so clones, 87% of them singletons. This receptor was obtained from a young woman who had recovered from COVID-19. Sequenced input: peripheral blood. The chain combines TRBV4-1 with TRBJ2-5, with a weak D call TRBD2 (5 bases). CDR3 DNA: TGCGCCAGCAGCCCAAGATCCTTGAGGGACCAAGAGACCCAGTACTTC. Translation: CASSPRSLRDQETQYF.